Listed here is a single T cell receptor (beta chain). The data derive from a study of blood T cell repertoires in COVID-19. Across the study: Specimens from acute and convalescent COVID-19 originated in the United States, Italy and Spain. PBMCs, B-cell-depleted T cells, or T cells were the source of the cDNA or gDNA that made up the material.

Authors' processing steps: Reference gene primers were amplified, and this amplification served to estimate nucleated cell counts. This table comes from immunoSEQ multiplex PCR, and its TCRdb copy is limited to in-frame clones, with some not included. Clonal size and the V and J genes are those of that table, whereas D and trimming came from the DNA. The table shows some 190,000 clones, with around 83% occurring only once. The ends were cut back, 2 bases at V and 6 bases at J, with 11 bases in the middle. The CDR3 contains 13 residues. The chain recombines TRBV12-3 or TRBV12-4 with TRBJ2-7; D gene uncertain. The material sequenced was peripheral blood. This sequence originates from a woman older than 75 with acute or convalescent COVID-19. CDR3 DNA sequence: TGTGCCAGCAGTTTATTGACTGACTCCGAGCAGTACTTC. It codes for CASSLLTDSEQYF.